These T cell receptor beta chains were read from a single sample in a study of patients and donors after allogeneic stem cell transplantation. TCRdb reprocessed the RT-PCR reads with MiXCR, giving one entry per CDR3 protein. The sample carries 920,000 or so distinct CDR3 sequences, roughly 18% recorded once. The sequencing sample was made of blood, either unsorted or a sorted T cell fraction (not recorded which). All receptors derive from a human donor who was either an allogeneic HSCT recipient or a stem cell or donor lymphocyte infusion donor (not recorded which). It is not recorded whose cells these are; they may come from a transplant donor. Both conserved end residues are part of each CDR3. The D gene is left open where the match is weak. Clone size is not always given. Where it is, it says once, few, many or a class for expanded clones.

TRBV21-1	TRBJ1-5	.	.	CASSKLGANQPQHF	TGTGCCAGCAGCAAACTAGGGGCCAATCAGCCCCAGCATTTT
TRBV12-3/TRBV12-4	TRBJ1-1	.	few	CASSTRRGRAEAFF	TGTGCCAGCAGTACCCGACGGGGCCGGGCTGAAGCTTTCTTT
TRBV6-1	TRBJ2-1	.	few	CASSPSGGFREQFF	TGTGCCAGCAGTCCCTCAGGGGGGTTTCGAGAGCAGTTCTTC
TRBV6-5	TRBJ1-4	.	few	CASSYRAQYEKLFF	TGTGCCAGCAGTTACCGGGCGCAGTACGAAAAACTGTTTTTT
TRBV4-1	TRBJ2-2	.	few	CASSQDPRQSNTGELFF	TGCGCCAGCAGCCAAGATCCCAGACAGTCGAACACCGGGGAGCTGTTTTTT
TRBV7-8	TRBJ2-1	TRBD2	.	CASSRPGLAGGHNEQFF	TGTGCCAGCAGCAGACCGGGACTAGCGGGGGGGCACAATGAGCAGTTCTTC
TRBV4-2	TRBJ1-1	.	.	CASSQPGSPPLEAFF	TGTGCCAGCAGCCAGCCCGGATCTCCTCCTCTTGAAGCTTTCTTT
TRBV21-1	TRBJ2-1	.	many	CASTRRTSGNEQFF	TGTGCCAGCACCAGACGGACAAGTGGCAATGAGCAGTTCTTC
TRBV11-2	TRBJ1-1	TRBD1	.	CASSLRQGASTEAFF	TGTGCCAGCAGCTTAAGACAGGGGGCGAGCACTGAAGCTTTCTTT
TRBV27	TRBJ2-7	TRBD2	.	CASSHTGTSVSYEQYF	TGTGCCAGCAGTCATACCGGGACTAGCGTCTCCTACGAGCAGTACTTC
TRBV6-5	TRBJ1-5	.	few	CASSYSPKSGQPQHF	TGTGCCAGCAGTTACTCGCCAAAATCGGGTCAGCCCCAGCATTTT
TRBV11-2	TRBJ1-1	.	.	CASSSVTEVKAFF	TGTGCCAGCAGCTCTGTGACAGAGGTCAAGGCTTTCTTT
TRBV2	TRBJ2-4	TRBD1	.	CASRWGQAHLAKNIQYF	TGTGCCAGCAGATGGGGACAGGCCCACTTAGCCAAAAACATTCAGTACTTC
TRBV6-5	TRBJ1-1	.	.	CASSYSTATEAFF	TGTGCCAGCAGTTACTCGACCGCCACTGAAGCTTTCTTT
TRBV25-1	TRBJ2-2	.	few	CASSVRRVSAGELFF	TGTGCCAGCAGTGTCCGGAGGGTATCCGCCGGGGAGCTGTTTTTT
TRBV20-1	TRBJ2-3	TRBD1	few	CSARHGQVRSDTQYF	TGCAGTGCTAGACATGGACAGGTGCGGTCAGATACGCAGTATTTT
TRBV6-5	TRBJ2-1	TRBD2	.	CASSYGTSGF	TGTGCCAGCAGTTACGGGACTAGCGGCTTC
TRBV2	TRBJ2-7	.	.	CASTLRASYEQYF	TGTGCCAGCACCTTGAGGGCTTCCTACGAGCAGTACTTC
TRBV4-3	TRBJ2-3	.	few	CASSQVPRADTQYF	TGCGCCAGCAGCCAAGTCCCTCGGGCGGATACGCAGTATTTT
TRBV6-1	TRBJ2-7	.	.	CASSTWGSEQYF	TGTGCCAGCAGCACATGGGGTAGCGAGCAGTACTTC
TRBV28	TRBJ2-1	TRBD1	.	CASSRPGQGVREQFF	TGTGCCAGCAGTCGACCGGGACAGGGGGTTCGTGAGCAGTTCTTC
TRBV27	TRBJ2-7	TRBD1	.	CASSSMDRAPYEQYF	TGTGCCAGCAGTAGCATGGACAGGGCCCCCTACGAGCAGTACTTC
TRBV24-1	TRBJ1-2	TRBD1	few	CATAAGTANYGYTF	TGTGCCACCGCGGCCGGGACAGCTAACTATGGCTACACCTTC
TRBV7-2	TRBJ1-2	.	.	CASSLSVSGHYGYTF	TGTGCCAGCAGCTTATCAGTGTCTGGGCATTATGGCTACACCTTC
TRBV4-1	TRBJ1-3	.	.	CASSRGRVISGNTIYF	TGCGCCAGCAGCCGCGGACGGGTGATCTCTGGAAACACCATATATTTT
TRBV9	TRBJ2-1	.	.	CASSVEAGPHEQFF	TGTGCCAGCAGCGTAGAAGCTGGACCACATGAGCAGTTCTTC
TRBV5-1	TRBJ2-1	.	many	CASSLGSGSNEQFF	TGCGCCAGCAGCTTGGGGTCAGGGAGCAATGAGCAGTTCTTC
TRBV11-2	TRBJ2-3	.	.	CASSLSVGTDTQYF	TGTGCCAGCAGCTTATCGGTGGGCACAGATACGCAGTATTTT
TRBV7-2	TRBJ2-7	.	few	CASSLTSKYEQYF	TGTGCCAGCAGCCTTACTAGCAAGTACGAGCAGTACTTC
TRBV7-2	TRBJ2-2	.	.	CASSLRGTRTGELFF	TGTGCCAGCAGCTTACGGGGCACCCGCACCGGGGAGCTGTTTTTT
TRBV4-1	TRBJ2-1	TRBD2	few	CASSQEFSGGSYNEQFF	TGCGCCAGCAGCCAAGAATTTAGCGGGGGATCCTACAATGAGCAGTTCTTC
TRBV3-1	TRBJ2-3	TRBD2	.	CASSQDRRLASDTQYF	TGTGCCAGCAGCCAAGATCGCAGACTAGCAAGCGATACGCAGTATTTT
TRBV27	TRBJ1-2	TRBD1	.	CASRPGQGFYGYTF	TGTGCCAGCAGACCGGGACAGGGATTCTATGGCTACACCTTC
TRBV12-3/TRBV12-4	TRBJ2-2	TRBD1	.	CATRGGTGSGELFF	TGTGCCACCCGCGGCGGGACAGGGTCCGGGGAGCTGTTTTTT
TRBV6-2/TRBV6-3	TRBJ2-7	TRBD1	few	CASSYSHRGEQYF	TGTGCCAGCAGTTACTCCCACAGGGGCGAGCAGTACTTC
TRBV30	TRBJ2-7	TRBD1	few	CATGTTGRPYEQYF	TGTGCCACGGGGACGACAGGGCGCCCCTACGAGCAGTACTTC
TRBV6-6	TRBJ2-1	TRBD1	many	CASSSTGGHEQFF	TGTGCCAGCAGCTCGACAGGGGGGCATGAGCAGTTCTTC
TRBV30	TRBJ1-1	.	few	CAWSPGNPPEAFF	TGTGCCTGGAGTCCCGGGAATCCCCCTGAAGCTTTCTTT
TRBV7-2	TRBJ2-5	.	few	CASSLVGTAYQETQYF	TGTGCCAGCAGCTTAGTTGGGACTGCGTACCAAGAGACCCAGTACTTC
TRBV15	TRBJ2-3	.	few	CATSREGTDTQYF	TGTGCCACCAGCAGAGAGGGAACAGATACGCAGTATTTT
TRBV10-3	TRBJ2-1	TRBD2	.	CAIRGTSGSDINEQFF	TGTGCCATCAGGGGGACTAGCGGGAGTGATATAAATGAGCAGTTCTTC
TRBV29-1	TRBJ1-1	.	.	CSVTVVGVLEAFF	TGCAGCGTTACGGTCGTCGGGGTCCTTGAAGCTTTCTTT
TRBV20-1	TRBJ2-1	.	few	CSAVSLTTKVGEQFF	TGCAGTGCTGTATCGCTGACCACTAAAGTAGGTGAGCAGTTCTTC
TRBV7-3	TRBJ2-5	.	.	CASSAQGGRQETQYF	TGTGCCAGCAGCGCGCAGGGGGGGAGACAAGAGACCCAGTACTTC
TRBV12-3/TRBV12-4	TRBJ2-6	.	.	CTSSPEGGAGANVLTF	TGTACCAGCAGTCCGGAGGGGGGCGCTGGGGCCAACGTCCTGACTTTC
TRBV12-3/TRBV12-4	TRBJ2-1	.	many	CASSPTSDNEQFF	TGTGCCAGCAGTCCAACCTCGGACAATGAGCAGTTCTTC
TRBV5-6	TRBJ2-7	TRBD1	.	CASSFGQAEQYF	TGTGCCAGCAGCTTTGGACAGGCCGAGCAGTACTTC
TRBV24-1	TRBJ2-1	.	.	CATSDFGTGAPGDEQFF	TGTGCCACCAGTGATTTCGGAACGGGAGCACCCGGCGATGAGCAGTTCTTC
TRBV20-1	TRBJ2-3	TRBD2	few	CSARELAGGLDTQYF	TGCAGTGCTAGAGAACTAGCGGGAGGTTTAGATACGCAGTATTTT
TRBV6-1	TRBJ1-5	.	.	CASSLGEQINQPQHF	TGTGCCAGCAGCCTGGGGGAACAGATCAATCAGCCCCAGCATTTT
TRBV11-2	TRBJ2-3	TRBD1	few	CASSSGDRMIPSTDTQYF	TGTGCCAGCAGCTCAGGGGACAGGATGATCCCTAGCACAGATACGCAGTATTTT
TRBV5-1	TRBJ2-3	.	.	CASSLDVARMSTDTQYF	TGCGCCAGCAGCTTGGACGTAGCGAGGATGAGCACAGATACGCAGTATTTT
TRBV10-3	TRBJ2-1	.	few	CAISESLEQFF	TGTGCCATCAGTGAGTCCCTTGAGCAGTTCTTC
TRBV6-5	TRBJ2-1	TRBD2	few	CASSLGISGVYEQFF	TGTGCCAGCAGTTTGGGTATTAGCGGGGTCTATGAGCAGTTCTTC
TRBV5-1	TRBJ1-4	.	many	CASKPSSGTNEKLFF	TGCGCCAGTAAGCCCTCCAGTGGAACTAATGAAAAACTGTTTTTT
TRBV9	TRBJ1-4	.	few	CASSVGDNEKLFF	TGTGCCAGCAGCGTTGGAGATAATGAAAAACTGTTTTTT
TRBV3-1	TRBJ2-3	TRBD2	.	CASSQLGLADPDTQYF	TGTGCCAGCAGCCAGCTGGGACTAGCAGACCCAGATACGCAGTATTTT
TRBV12-3/TRBV12-4	TRBJ2-2	.	few	CASRRTAYTGELFF	TGTGCCAGCAGGCGGACAGCTTACACCGGGGAGCTGTTTTTT
TRBV29-1	TRBJ2-1	TRBD2	few	CSVEGSSGRYEQFF	TGCAGCGTTGAGGGCTCTAGCGGGAGGTATGAGCAGTTCTTC
TRBV7-9	TRBJ2-1	TRBD1	few	CASSSSGTGVYNEQFF	TGTGCCAGCAGCTCTTCCGGGACAGGGGTTTACAATGAGCAGTTCTTC